Sequencing of this T cell receptor beta chain was carried out in a study of T-cell memory formation after mild COVID-19. This clonotype was detected only a few times. TCRdb called the 5' RACE reads again in MiXCR, with one record for every CDR3 protein. The sample has approximately 400,000 distinct CDR3 sequences; about a sixth are singletons. Sequences were obtained from PBMCs or a T cell subset sorted from them (not recorded which). The origin of this receptor is a man aged 18 to 29 who had mild COVID-19 (a few samples of this study predate the infection). Cell type and time point are not known.

The CDR3 region is CASKRGDGYTF. The CDR3 coding sequence is TGTGCCAGTAAAAGGGGCGATGGCTACACCTTC. The V call is TRBV19, the J call TRBJ1-2; TRBD1 might be the D (5 bases). CDR1 LNHDA and CDR2 SQIVND come from the germline V gene (reference sequence). This CDR3 contains 11 residues. Deletions cut 7 bases from V and 6 bases from J, with 9 bases between.